This TCR beta chain was observed in a study of patients with pleural tuberculosis (dated by TCRdb to the mid-2010s). Sequenced using an Illumina Genome Analyzer IIx. The public reads were reprocessed in TCRdb via fastp at Q25 and MiXCR, keeping in-frame beta chains. Every CDR3 protein is listed once, alongside the most common genes and DNA of its rows. The table for this sample lists some 48,000 distinct CDR3 sequences; 5.5% to 8% of them were counted only once. About 17% of the sample rests with the top ten. The CDR3 numbers 16 residues from cysteine through phenylalanine. The sequence is cut down to CDR3 DNA, 48 bases in frame from base 1. V is trimmed back by 5 bases and J by 7 bases, and the junction contains 10 bases that no gene match accounts for. This clonotype was seen ten or more times. Its antigen target is currently unknown. No quality values exist for individual bases; no much larger clone is one base distant.

This receptor was obtained from a human donor with pleural tuberculosis. The rearranged segments are TRBV12-3 or TRBV12-4 and TRBJ1-4; the junction holds 10 bases that match TRBD1. The CDR3 protein: CASSLRGGDRGEKLFF. The DNA is TGTGCCAGCAGTCTACGTGGGGGGGACAGGGGTGAAAAACTGTTTTTT.